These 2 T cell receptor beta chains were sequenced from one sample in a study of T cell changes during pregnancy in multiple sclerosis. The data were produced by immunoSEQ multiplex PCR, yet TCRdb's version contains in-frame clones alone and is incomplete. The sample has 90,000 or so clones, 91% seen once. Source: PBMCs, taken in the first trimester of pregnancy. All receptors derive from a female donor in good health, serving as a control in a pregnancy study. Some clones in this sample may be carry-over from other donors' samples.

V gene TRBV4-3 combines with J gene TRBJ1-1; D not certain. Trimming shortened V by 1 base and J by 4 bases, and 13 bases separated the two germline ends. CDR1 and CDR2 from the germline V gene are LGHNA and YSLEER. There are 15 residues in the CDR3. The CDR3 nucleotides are TGCGCCAGCAGCCAAGTGTGGGGAGGAAGCACTGAAGCTTTCTTT. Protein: CASSQVWGGSTEAFF.

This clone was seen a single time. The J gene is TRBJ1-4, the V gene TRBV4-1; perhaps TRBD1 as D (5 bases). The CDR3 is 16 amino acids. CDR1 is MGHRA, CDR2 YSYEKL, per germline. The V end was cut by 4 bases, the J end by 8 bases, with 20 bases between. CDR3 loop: CASSRGEDKPGEKLFF. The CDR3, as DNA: TGCGCCAGCAGCCGGGGGGAGGACAAACCGGGGGAAAAACTGTTTTTT.